The source of this TCR beta chain is a study of CD8+CD57+ T cells in acquired aplastic anemia (dated by TCRdb to 2016 to 2019). Background for the entire study: Extracted DNA from sorted CD4+ and CD8+ cells averaged around 3.2 ug, ranging from roughly 0.19 to 27.4 ug. CD8+CD57+ expansion was defined as frequency above the mean frequency observed in healthy subjects.

TCR beta VDJ combination and CDR3 sequence profiling used genomic DNA as the template. TCR repertoire sequencing was run on an Illumina HiSeq 2000. The original pipeline was this. Repertoire assessment relied on Simpson's diversity index, CDR3 size and DJ length profiles, and TRBV/TRBJ rearrangement plots. The most abundant DNA sequence in the deep sequencing data was defined as the immunodominant clone. CDR3 amino acid sequences were checked for sharing across subjects and were also compared against the VDJdb database and published repertoires. TCRdb reprocessed the public reads (quality trimming at Q25 with fastp, clone calling with MiXCR) and kept in-frame beta chains. When rows share a CDR3 protein, they turn into one entry using the most common DNA and genes. The V and J calls were determined by TCRdb, not by the authors. Recorded for this sample are around 200,000 distinct CDR3 sequences; 48% of them occurred a single time. The ten largest clones represent 13% of the sample.

The patients picked for sequencing were ones in whom flow cytometry had shown an expansion of CD8+CD57+ cells. Every patient had a diagnosis of severe acquired aplastic anemia based on International Study of Aplastic Anemia and Agranulocytosis and Camitta criteria. No patient had received any therapy when blood was sampled. In this study, sorted CD4+ and CD8+ T cells from the blood of healthy subjects and of severe aplastic anemia patients had their TCR repertoires deep-sequenced. Patients were enrolled in the USA under clinicaltrials.gov protocols 00001620, 01623167, 00001397, 00071045, 00081523 and 00961064. Ficoll-Paque density gradient centrifugation was used to isolate peripheral blood mononuclear cells. Before DNA extraction, CD4+ and CD8+ T cells were sorted by FACS or by magnetic beads. Based on the germline V gene, the CDR1 and CDR2 sequences are SGHRS and YFSETQ. The CDR3 contains 15 residues, cysteine and phenylalanine counted. CDR3 DNA is the only sequence kept; it has 45 bases, read in frame from the first base. Unmatched junction bases come to 4, with V trimmed by 0 bases and J by 9 bases.

Results the study describes overall, beyond this receptor: Between patients and healthy controls, no significant difference in CD8+ Simpson's diversity was found (P=0.060). Approximately 31 CD8+ CDR3 sequences were found in both patients and controls but appeared to be highly expressed in patients and within the immunodominant clones of the patients.

This clonotype was detected many times. Its antigen is unknown. Base qualities are not at hand, and no much larger clone is one base apart. Recombination joined TRBV5-1 with TRBJ1-6, with 9 central nucleotides matching TRBD1. The sample consisted of sorted CD4+, CD8+, or CD8+CD57+ T cells (not recorded which) from PBMCs. The clonotype originates from a human donor with aplastic anemia. The sequenced DNA is TGCGCCAGCAGCTTGGTAGACAGGGGGTCTTCACCCCTCCACTTT. Its product reads: CASSLVDRGSSPLHF.